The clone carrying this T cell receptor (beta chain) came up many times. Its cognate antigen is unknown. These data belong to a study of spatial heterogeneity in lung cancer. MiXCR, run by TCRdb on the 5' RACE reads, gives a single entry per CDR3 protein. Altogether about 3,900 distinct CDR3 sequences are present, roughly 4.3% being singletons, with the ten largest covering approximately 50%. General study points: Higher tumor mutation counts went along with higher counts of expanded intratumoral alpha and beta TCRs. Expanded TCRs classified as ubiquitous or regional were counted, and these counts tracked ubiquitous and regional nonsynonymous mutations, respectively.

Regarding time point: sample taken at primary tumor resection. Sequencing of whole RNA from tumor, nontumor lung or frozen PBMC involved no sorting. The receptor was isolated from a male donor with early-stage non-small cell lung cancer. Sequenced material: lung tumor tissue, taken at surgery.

CDR3: CASSRGLAGGGETQYF. CDR3 DNA sequence: TGTGCCAGCAGCCGAGGACTAGCGGGAGGTGGGGAGACCCAGTACTTC. This chain connects TRBV12-3 or TRBV12-4 to TRBJ2-5; 14 bases are shared with TRBD2. Losses at the gene ends were 6 bases for V and 5 bases for J; bases not matched to a gene: 8. There are 16 residues in the CDR3.